A single TCR beta chain is shown here with its context. Antigen unknown. The data originate from a study of CXCR3-negative and CXCR3-positive naive CD8 T cells. Naive CD8+ T lymphocytes were specified as CD45RO-CCR7+CD27+CD95-. Study-wide points: CXCR3-positive naive cells carried more hydrophobic TRB CDR3s than CXCR3-negative ones.

The CDR3 is 13 residues long. Looked up from germline, CDR1 is MNHEY and CDR2 is SMNVEV (reference sequence). Researchers prepared the TRB cDNA libraries using 5' RACE with UMI labels. TCRdb reprocessed the 5' RACE reads and stores each CDR3 protein as one record, lacking DNA. In all, the sample yields some 150,000 distinct CDR3 sequences. The sequencing sample was made of naive CXCR3+ CD8+ T cells from blood. Indicated subset: CD45RO-CCR7+CD27+CD95- naive CD8+ T cells expressing CXCR3 (TNR3+). The rearrangement joins TRBV27 to TRBJ1-1. This clonotype was obtained from a human donor in good health. Some clones in this sample may be carry-over from other donors' samples. CDR3 sequence: CASSPSGGTEAFF.